This TCR beta chain originates from a study of tumor-infiltrating lymphocytes in primary liver carcinoma. Study observations and caveats: Tumor region pairs overlapped more than did tumor-adjacent and tumor-blood pairs. Tumor specimens were characterized by a significantly higher top-250-clone fraction than blood (p = 0.039). Researchers report that only about 8-25% of top clones turned up in all five tumor regions.

Synthesis of TCR beta cDNA was carried out from about 540 ng total RNA with a constant-region primer. Amplification in three nested multiplex PCR rounds with slightly modified ARM-PCR gave rise to TCR beta libraries. Primers for the first two PCR rounds were TRBV1-TRBV30 forward primers and a C-beta reverse primer (about 10 cycles per round). Each CDR3 protein is one row after TCRdb ran MiXCR on the multiplex PCR reads. The table includes about 21,000 distinct CDR3 sequences, about 75% detected once. As regards this clonotype: The antigen remains undetermined.

Each 20-30 mg portion of unsorted bulk tissue served as the source for co-extraction of RNA and DNA. These patients lived with chronic HBV infection and had never been treated. CDR3 size: 15 residues. Germline loops: CDR1 SGHNT, CDR2 YENEEA. J is TRBJ2-1 and V is TRBV11-3, with D possibly being TRBD2 (6 bases). The J call may not be correct, given that the DNA end is closer to TRBJ2-7. Material: liver tumor tissue from sampling region 1. This sample's subset: tumor region T1, superior pole. This clonotype was sampled from a woman in her twenties or thirties with primary liver carcinoma and hepatitis B virus infection. The CDR3 DNA sequence: TGTGCCAGCAGCTATATCGGGAGCTACAACAATGAGCAGTACTTC. Amino acid sequence: CASSYIGSYNNEQYF.